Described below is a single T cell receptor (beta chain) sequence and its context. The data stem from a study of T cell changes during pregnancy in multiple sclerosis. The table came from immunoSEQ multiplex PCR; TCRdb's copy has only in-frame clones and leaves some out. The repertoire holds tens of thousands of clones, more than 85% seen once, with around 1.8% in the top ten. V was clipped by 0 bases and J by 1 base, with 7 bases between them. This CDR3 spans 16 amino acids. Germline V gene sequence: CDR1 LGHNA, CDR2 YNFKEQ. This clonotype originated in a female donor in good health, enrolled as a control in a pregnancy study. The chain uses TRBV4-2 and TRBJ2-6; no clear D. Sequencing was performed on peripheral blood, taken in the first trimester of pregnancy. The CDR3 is CASSQDVQSGANVLTF. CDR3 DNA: TGTGCCAGCAGCCAAGATGTACAATCTGGGGCCAACGTCCTGACTTTC.